This TCR beta chain was retrieved from a study of cytomegalovirus exposure and HLA in healthy donors. Study at large: Genetic ancestry analysis placed around four fifths of the roughly 400 donors that were genotyped in the Caucasian-associated cluster. General study points: DRB1 showed the most TCR associations and HLA-C the fewest in a later analysis, as rates varied by HLA locus.

As regards this clone: Its antigen is as yet unknown.

Use of 60 Vbeta and 13 Jbeta primers characterized the PCR. Per the original methods: About 10 million shared chains were among 65 million to 85 million unique TCR beta chains counted in a later analysis. Repertoires were generated with immunoSEQ multiplex PCR, while TCRdb's copy carries only in-frame clones and drops some. That table gives V, J and clone size, and the DNA gave D and trimming. This sample's clone table lists approximately 58,000 clones. The TCR was taken from a young man in good health and CMV-seropositive. Sample: PBMCs.

CDR3 sequence: CASSRDRFFGANVLTF. As DNA, the CDR3 is TGCGCCAGCAGCCGCGACAGGTTCTTTGGGGCCAACGTCCTGACTTTC. The rearrangement uses TRBV4-1 and TRBJ2-6; possible D gene TRBD1, 6 bases. CDR3 length equals 16 residues. The V gene's germline CDR1 is MGHRA and CDR2 YSYEKL. Trimming pared 4 bases from V and 3 bases from J, leaving 13 bases between.